This passage covers 16 T cell receptor beta chains from one sample sequenced in a study of regulatory T cells in long-lasting Graves disease. Time point described: newly diagnosed GD, antithyroid drugs for less than 3 months. Generation of the TCR library employed RNA extracted from PBMCs. Arm-PCR of CDR3 regions and iRepertoire HTBI primers were the basis on which TCR beta libraries were built. TCRdb independently ran MiXCR on the multiplex PCR reads; one entry per CDR3 protein. The data show around 480,000 distinct CDR3 sequences, with roughly 16% seen just once and 20% to 30% held by the top ten. This sample also appeared in a second study, on T cells in Graves' hyperthyroidism and ophthalmopathy.

The starting material was peripheral blood mononuclear cells (PBMCs), obtained at new diagnosis, from a patient treated with antithyroid drugs. Receptor source: a woman aged 40 to 65 with Graves disease.

This clonotype has at least ten counts. For the CDR3, the DNA is TGTGCCAGCAGTTTAGTAGGGGCCACCGGGGAGCTGTTTTTT. Its protein product is CASSLVGATGELFF. V usage is TRBV12-3 or TRBV12-4 and J usage is TRBJ2-2; a possible D gene is TRBD1 (5 bases). V lost 1 base, J lost 4 bases, and 7 bases lay in between. The CDR3 extends over 14 amino acids.

The sample holds one count of this clonotype. This chain joins TRBV12-3 or TRBV12-4 and TRBJ1-2; possible D gene TRBD1, 6 bases. The CDR3 consists of 15 residues. V was clipped by 3 bases and J by 7 bases, with 18 bases between them. The CDR3 spells CASSFARAGASGYTF. The CDR3 DNA reads as TGTGCCAGCAGTTTCGCGAGGGCAGGGGCATCTGGCTACACCTTC.

This clonotype has ten or more counts. The rearrangement links TRBV2 to TRBJ1-4; no reliable D call. Trimming removed 6 bases at V and 0 bases at J, with 8 bases between. This CDR3 contains 14 residues. CDR1 and CDR2 (germline): SNHLY, FYNNEI. In DNA form, the CDR3 reads TGTGCCAGCAGAGCAGAGGCAACTAATGAAAAACTGTTTTTT. Residues: CASRAEATNEKLFF.

This clonotype was counted ten times or more. The chain joins TRBV11-2 to TRBJ2-7; TRBD1 matches at 7 bases. Losses at the gene ends were 3 bases for V and 4 bases for J; bases not matched to a gene: 3. CDR3 length: 13 amino acids. The germline CDR1 and CDR2 sequences are SGHAT and FQNNGV. The CDR3 protein is CASSLDRSYEQYF. The CDR3 coding sequence is TGTGCCAGCAGCTTGGACAGGTCGTACGAGCAGTACTTC.

As for this clonotype: This may be a read error: a much more frequent sequence differs by one nucleotide. This chain connects TRBV6-5 to TRBJ2-3, with D perhaps being TRBD1 or TRBD2 (5 bases each). CDR3 size: 14 residues. Looked up from germline, CDR1 is MNHEY and CDR2 is SVGAGI. The V and J ends lost 2 bases and 4 bases respectively, with 10 bases between them. This CDR3 is CASSYRGRADTQYF. DNA for the CDR3: TGTGCCAGCAGTTACCGGGGACGGGCAGATACGCAGTATTTT.

The rearrangement joins TRBV2 to TRBJ2-2; 10 bases map to TRBD2. Germline V gives CDR1 SNHLY, CDR2 FYNNEI. The CDR3 extends over 15 amino acids. Unmatched junction bases numbered 5, after V lost 4 bases and J lost 6 bases. CDR3 nucleotide sequence: TGTGCCAGCAGTGGCGAGCGGGGGGGCCCCGGGGAGCTGTTTTTT. As protein: CASSGERGGPGELFF. Complete variable domain (other parts from reference TRBV2 and TRBJ2-2): EPEVTQTPSHQVTQMGQEVILRCVPISNHLYFYWYRQILGQKVEFLVSFYNNEISEKSEIFDDQFSVERPDGSNFTLKIRSTKLEDSAMYFCASSGERGGPGELFFGEGSRLTVL.

This clonotype was recorded a few times. This chain joins TRBV29-1 and TRBJ1-2, with 9 nucleotides matching TRBD1. CDR1 SQVTM and CDR2 ANQGSEA come from the germline V gene. CDR3 length equals 15 residues. The V gene end was trimmed by 7 bases and the J gene end by 4 bases; junction bases not matched to a gene: 13. The CDR3: CSGLINRGPGYGYTF. The DNA for the CDR3 is TGCAGCGGTTTGATCAACAGGGGGCCTGGCTATGGCTACACCTTC.

This clonotype was observed a handful of times. The chain links TRBV12-3 or TRBV12-4 to TRBJ1-4; a possible D gene is TRBD1 (6 bases). CDR3 length: 14 amino acids. V lost 6 bases to trimming and J lost 3 bases, with 11 bases between them. The CDR3 region has the DNA TGTGCCAGCAGCCTCGACAGGTCTAATGAAAAACTGTTTTTT. Its translation is CASSLDRSNEKLFF.

Ten or more counts support this clonotype. The chain uses TRBV4-2 and TRBJ2-5; TRBD2 matches 11 bases. This CDR3 has 16 amino acids. The trim removed 2 bases at V and 2 bases at J, leaving 4 bases unmatched. The germline gives CDR1 LGHNA, CDR2 YNFKEQ. CDR3 protein: CASSQSPSGGQETQYF. CDR3 nucleotides: TGTGCCAGCAGCCAATCCCCTAGCGGGGGGCAAGAGACCCAGTACTTC.

In its sample, this clonotype was seen a few times. The chain employs TRBV6-2 or TRBV6-3 and TRBJ2-2; D perhaps matches TRBD1 (5 bases). The V gene lost 5 bases and the J gene lost 5 bases, with 18 bases spanning the gap. Germline CDR1 MNHEY, CDR2 SVGEGT. CDR3 length: 16 residues. The DNA for the CDR3 is TGTGCCAGCAGTGAAGATTCGTACAGGAAGACCGGGGAGCTGTTTTTT. Amino acids: CASSEDSYRKTGELFF.

This clonotype was seen a few times. J is TRBJ2-7 and V is TRBV4-1; D is unclear. CDR3 size: 15 residues. Germline assignment: CDR1 MGHRA and CDR2 YSYEKL. The germline V and J ends were trimmed by 1 base and 2 bases, with 12 bases remaining between them. Here the CDR3 reads CASSQASAFAYEQYF. CDR3 nucleotides: TGCGCCAGCAGCCAAGCATCCGCCTTTGCCTACGAGCAGTACTTC.

This clonotype was seen repeatedly, ten times or more. The V gene is TRBV19, the J gene TRBJ1-5, with 8 bases that match TRBD1. Germline V CDR1 and CDR2: LNHDA, SQIVND (reference sequence). This CDR3 is 18 amino acids long. Germline trimming cut 5 bases from V and 1 base from J; bases unmatched to any gene: 13. CDR3 loop: CASSSGTGERLSNQPQHF. The CDR3 DNA reads TGTGCCAGTAGTTCCGGGACAGGAGAAAGATTAAGCAATCAGCCCCAGCATTTT.

This clonotype was detected ten times or more. The chain joins TRBV28 to TRBJ2-1, with a weak D call TRBD2 (6 bases). The CDR3 is 16 residues long. The germline V and J ends were trimmed by 4 bases and 3 bases, with 16 bases remaining between them. Germline loops: CDR1 MDHEN, CDR2 SYDVKM. CDR3 sequence: CASSSLGTSFYNEQFF. The CDR3 DNA is TGTGCCAGCAGTTCGTTGGGCACTAGCTTCTACAATGAGCAGTTCTTC.

The J gene is TRBJ1-4, the V gene TRBV19, with TRBD1 matching over 7 bases. The CDR3 consists of 15 residues. Germline V gene sequence: CDR1 LNHDA, CDR2 SQIVND (reference sequence). V dropped 7 bases and J dropped 6; count of bases not matched to a gene: 11. CDR3 region: CASKMNRDRDEKLFF. The CDR3 bases are TGTGCCAGTAAAATGAACCGGGACAGAGATGAAAAACTGTTTTTT.

The chain has TRBV6-1 and TRBJ2-1; TRBD2 matches 12 bases. V dropped 3 bases and J dropped 0; count of bases not matched to a gene: 0. The germline V gene has CDR1 MNHNS and CDR2 SASEGT. The CDR3 covers 16 residues. The DNA of the CDR3 is TGTGCCAGCAGTGAGGGACTAGCGGGCTCCTACAATGAGCAGTTCTTC. Its translation is CASSEGLAGSYNEQFF.

This clonotype was found a few times. V gene TRBV4-1 combines with J gene TRBJ2-1, with D possibly matching TRBD1 (5 bases). V gave up 1 base and J gave up 9 bases, with 10 bases separating them. Germline loops: CDR1 MGHRA, CDR2 YSYEKL. CDR3 size: 13 residues. The CDR3 DNA reads TGCGCCAGCAGCCAAGTCAGGGCTCCTGAGCAGTTCTTC. Amino acids: CASSQVRAPEQFF.